This T cell receptor (beta chain) was obtained from a study of blood T cells in healthy people across ages. Concerning this clonotype: What it recognizes is unknown.

General observations from the study: Investigators viewed diversity estimates from one million T cells as underestimates, the study reported.

With 6 bases clipped from V and 4 bases from J, the junction kept 12 bases outside the gene matches. The CDR3 loop spans 16 amino acids. A J-beta primer mix and a sample-barcoded 5' primer were used in a second PCR of roughly 6 to 11 cycles. TCRdb re-called the 5' RACE reads with MiXCR, one entry per CDR3 protein. In the table there are about 760,000 distinct CDR3 sequences, just under 25% of which are singletons. Separately, the same data were catalogued under a study of T cells of mothers and their children.

The sample taken for sequencing was blood. The chain couples TRBV12-3 or TRBV12-4 to TRBJ2-1, with 7 bases identical to TRBD2. This TCR was sampled from a boy between 10 and 17 years old in good health. This CDR3 reads CASSPGGLAEYNEQFF. The CDR3 nucleotides read TGTGCCAGCAGCCCGGGCGGGCTAGCGGAATACAATGAGCAGTTCTTC.